Below are 7 T cell receptor beta chains sequenced from a single sample in a study of T cells after yellow fever vaccination. TCRdb analysed the 5' RACE reads with MiXCR anew, one entry per CDR3 protein. The repertoire holds about 96,000 distinct CDR3 sequences, roughly 8.2% seen once, with roughly 15% in the top ten. The specimen comprised CD8+ T cells not binding an NS4B(214-222) dextramer, sorted from PBMCs, sampled about 2 weeks after the first yellow fever vaccination. These receptors were taken from a man between 18 and 35 years old who received the YFV17D yellow fever vaccine.

This clonotype appeared a few times. The gene calls are TRBV6-6 and TRBJ2-7; D tentatively fits TRBD1 or TRBD2 (5 bases each). V was clipped by 9 bases and J by 5 bases, with 14 bases between them. The V gene's germline CDR1 is MNHNY and CDR2 SVGAGI (reference sequence). This CDR3 is 12 amino acids long. The CDR3 DNA sequence: TGTGCCAGTGCTCCGGGACCTAACGAGCAGTACGTC. Translating it yields CASAPGPNEQYV.

CDR3 bases: TGTGCCAGCAGTGAAGAAAGGAGGTTGGAGACCCAGTACTTC. Its protein product is CASSEERRLETQYF. The chain is built from TRBV6-1 and TRBJ2-5; tentative D call: TRBD2 (5 bases). This CDR3 contains 14 residues. V lost 1 base and J lost 5, with 11 bases in between. Germline lookup yields CDR1 MNHNS and CDR2 SASEGT.

At least ten counts were recorded for this clonotype. The chain has TRBV7-6 and TRBJ2-3; weak D call: TRBD1 (6 bases). This CDR3 comprises 14 residues. Trimming removed 1 base at V and 4 bases at J, with 9 bases between. In germline, CDR1 is SGHVS, CDR2 FNYEAQ. Here the CDR3 reads CASSLGGGPDTQYF. The CDR3 DNA reads TGTGCCAGCAGCTTAGGTGGGGGCCCAGATACGCAGTATTTT.

This clonotype was seen a handful of times. The chain has TRBV7-3 and TRBJ2-3; 9 bases agree with TRBD2. Germline-derived CDR1 and CDR2 are SGHTA and FQGTGA. V was pared by 5 bases and J by 4 bases, with 13 bases of the junction left unmatched. The CDR3 totals 17 residues. The CDR3 protein is CASSPSGDRSPPDTQYF. In DNA form, the CDR3 reads TGTGCCAGCAGCCCTAGCGGGGATCGGTCCCCTCCAGATACGCAGTATTTT.

J is TRBJ1-1 and V is TRBV12-3 or TRBV12-4; D remains ambiguous. The length of the CDR3 is 10 residues. Trimming shortened V by 6 bases and J by 8 bases, and 7 bases separated the two germline ends. The CDR3 loop is CASRALEAFF. The DNA of the CDR3 is TGTGCCAGCAGAGCACTAGAAGCTTTCTTT.

This clonotype has a handful of counts. This sequence joins TRBV7-2 and TRBJ2-1; D is perhaps TRBD2 (5 bases). This CDR3 comprises 14 residues. V lost 1 base, J lost 4 bases, and 8 bases lay in between. Germline V gene data show CDR1 as SGHTA and CDR2 as FQGNSA. CDR3 nucleotide sequence: TGTGCCAGCAGCTTAGTCGGGGTGTACAATGAGCAGTTCTTC. It codes for CASSLVGVYNEQFF.

The genes are TRBV7-2 and TRBJ1-1; no clear D gene. CDR1 is SGHTA and CDR2 is FQGNSA in the germline V gene. This CDR3 has 14 amino acids. With 3 bases removed from V and 1 base from J, the gap between germline ends came to 9 bases. The CDR3 reads CASSFRTANTEAFF. CDR3 DNA: TGTGCCAGCAGCTTCCGTACAGCGAACACTGAAGCTTTCTTT.